These 26 T cell receptor beta chains share one sample of origin, sequenced in a study of identical twins. From the 5' RACE reads, TCRdb called clonotypes with MiXCR, one entry per CDR3 protein. Altogether roughly 260,000 distinct CDR3 sequences are present, approximately 7.9% being singletons, with the ten largest covering about 5.6%. The same sample was also studied in work on yellow fever vaccine responses in identical twins.

The sample was CD8+ T cells sorted from blood. Receptor source: a woman younger than 35 in good health.

The V and J genes are TRBV9 and TRBJ2-7; 7 bases agree with TRBD1. CDR3 length: 14 amino acids. V was pared by 3 bases and J by 3 bases, with 6 bases of the junction left unmatched. Germline loops: CDR1 SGDLS, CDR2 YYNGEE. The CDR3 is CASSGEQGNYEQYF. The DNA of the CDR3 is TGTGCCAGCAGCGGAGAACAGGGGAACTACGAGCAGTACTTC.

This clonotype was picked up many times. This chain connects TRBV20-1 to TRBJ1-1; 7 nucleotides agree with TRBD1. The CDR3 loop spans 13 amino acids. Germline loops: CDR1 DFQATT, CDR2 SNEGSKA (reference sequence). Losses at the gene ends were 4 bases for V and 5 bases for J; bases not matched to a gene: 7. The CDR3: CSATDRVVTEAFF. The CDR3 coding sequence is TGCAGTGCTACCGACAGGGTTGTGACTGAAGCTTTCTTT.

The rearrangement uses TRBV20-1 and TRBJ1-1; perhaps TRBD1 as D (5 bases). V was clipped by 0 bases and J by 4 bases, with 15 bases between them. The germline gives CDR1 DFQATT, CDR2 SNEGSKA (reference sequence). There are 15 residues in the CDR3. CDR3 sequence reads: CSARDLKGSGTEAFF. For the CDR3, the DNA is TGCAGTGCTAGAGATCTCAAGGGGTCCGGCACTGAAGCTTTCTTT.

Note on this clonotype: Relative to the germline gene, one junction end is altered; a read error may explain this. The chain joins TRBV20-1 to TRBJ2-2; D remains unclear. The CDR3 has 16 residues. In germline, CDR1 is DFQATT, CDR2 SNEGSKA (reference sequence). The CDR3 DNA reads TGCTGTGCTCCCTTTTTTTCCAAAGCGAACACCGGGGAGCTGTTTTTT. Protein product: CCAPFFSKANTGELFF.

This clonotype has just a few counts. The DNA for the CDR3 is TGTGCCAGCAGCACGAGGACCGGTCTCGACAATGAGCAGTTCTTC. This sequence encodes CASSTRTGLDNEQFF. The chain uses TRBV7-8 and TRBJ2-1, with D hard to call. The CDR3 loop spans 15 amino acids. The V end was cut by 5 bases, the J end by 5 bases, with 16 bases between. Germline-derived CDR1 and CDR2 are SGHVS and FQNEAQ.

This clonotype was counted many times. V usage is TRBV12-3 or TRBV12-4 and J usage is TRBJ2-1; D uncertain. This CDR3 contains 16 residues. The V and J ends lost 3 bases and 0 bases respectively, with 12 bases between them. This chain's CDR3 is CASSFTGASSYNEQFF. As DNA, the CDR3 is TGTGCCAGCAGTTTCACGGGCGCTAGCTCCTACAATGAGCAGTTCTTC.

This clonotype appeared a few times. This chain connects TRBV10-2 to TRBJ1-5, with D possibly TRBD1 on 5 matching bases. This CDR3 comprises 13 residues. V lost 3 bases and J lost 6, with 9 bases in between. Germline V CDR1 and CDR2: WSHSY, SAAADI. Here the CDR3 reads CASSENRFQPQHF. The CDR3 DNA follows: TGCGCCAGCAGTGAAAACAGGTTTCAGCCCCAGCATTTT.

This clonotype was counted only a few times. The rearrangement links TRBV6-1 to TRBJ2-6, with D unresolved. The CDR3 length is 16 residues. Germline values: CDR1 MNHNS, CDR2 SASEGT. V lost 6 bases to trimming and J lost 0 bases, with 12 bases between them. The CDR3 loop reads CASRTGRHSGANVLTF. As DNA, the CDR3 is TGTGCCAGCAGGACCGGGCGGCACTCTGGGGCCAACGTCCTGACTTTC.

This clonotype occurred many times. The chain couples TRBV13 to TRBJ2-1; 8 bases are shared with TRBD1. Germline V gene data show CDR1 as PRHDT and CDR2 as FYEKMQ (reference sequence). This CDR3 is 12 amino acids long. After removal of 4 bases from V and 7 bases from J, the junction contained 0 bases not matched to a gene. The CDR3 DNA follows: TGTGCCAGCAGCTGGACAGGGAATGAGCAGTTCTTC. It specifies CASSWTGNEQFF.

This clonotype was picked up many times. V and J are TRBV24-1 and TRBJ2-3, with TRBD2 identical over 8 bases. The CDR3 extends over 16 amino acids. V shed 0 bases and J 4 bases; nucleotides not matched to a gene: 5. Per the germline V gene, CDR1 is KGHDR and CDR2 is SFDVKD. CDR3 protein: CATSDLNGGASDTQYF. CDR3 coding DNA: TGTGCCACCAGTGATTTGAACGGGGGGGCCTCAGATACGCAGTATTTT.

This clonotype was observed a handful of times. V and J are TRBV11-2 and TRBJ2-1; D gene unclear. Germline lookup yields CDR1 SGHAT and CDR2 FQNNGV. Trimming pared 6 bases from V and 3 bases from J, leaving 9 bases between. The CDR3 has 13 amino acids. The CDR3 loop reads CASRGSYYNEQFF. The CDR3 bases are TGTGCCAGCAGGGGCAGTTACTACAATGAGCAGTTCTTC.

This clonotype appeared many times. The chain couples TRBV3-1 to TRBJ2-7, with 7 bases fitting TRBD1. CDR1 and CDR2 from the germline V gene are LGHDT and YNNKEL (reference sequence). This CDR3 has 15 amino acids. The trim removed 0 bases at V and 0 bases at J, leaving 2 bases unmatched. In nucleotides, the CDR3 is TGTGCCAGCAGCCAAGACTACAGGGGCTCCTACGAGCAGTACGTC. Translation gives CASSQDYRGSYEQYV.

The table lists this clonotype with a few counts. The chain has TRBV7-8 and TRBJ2-7; 7 nucleotides line up with TRBD2. CDR1 and CDR2 from the germline V gene are SGHVS and FQNEAQ. This CDR3 region has 14 residues. V shed 7 bases and J 2 bases; nucleotides not matched to a gene: 8. The CDR3 sequence is CASTQRGGPYEQYF. The DNA for the CDR3 is TGTGCCAGCACCCAAAGGGGAGGGCCCTACGAGCAGTACTTC.

The V and J genes are TRBV29-1 and TRBJ2-7; D unclear. The CDR3 has 13 residues. Germline CDR1 SQVTM, CDR2 ANQGSEA. The V gene lost 0 bases and the J gene lost 4 bases, with 10 bases spanning the gap. The CDR3 DNA reads TGCAGCGTTGAAGAGTCCCAAAGTTACGAGCAGTACTTC. Translated, it gives CSVEESQSYEQYF.

This chain joins TRBV5-1 and TRBJ2-2; 9 nucleotides match TRBD2. V shed 1 base and J 1 base; nucleotides not matched to a gene: 2. Germline-derived CDR1 and CDR2 are SGHRS and YFSETQ. The CDR3 is made up of 16 amino acids. DNA for the CDR3: TGCGCCAGCAGCTTGCCAGCGGGGGGGAACACCGGGGAGCTGTTTTTT. Translation gives CASSLPAGGNTGELFF.

This clonotype was detected a few times. The genes are TRBV6-5 and TRBJ2-1; the D is unclear. V was clipped by 4 bases and J by 5 bases, with 12 bases between them. Germline V lookup: CDR1 MNHEY, CDR2 SVGAGI. The CDR3 is 14 amino acids. The CDR3 sequence is CASSSRTANNEQFF. The CDR3 DNA is TGTGCCAGCAGTTCCCGGACGGCAAACAATGAGCAGTTCTTC.

This clonotype has more than one count but fewer than ten. The chain has TRBV27 and TRBJ1-1, with TRBD1 as a possible D gene (5 bases). The CDR3 contains 14 residues. Trimming cost V 5 bases and J 1 base, with 11 bases left between them. Germline loops: CDR1 MNHEY, CDR2 SMNVEV (reference sequence). The CDR3 is CASSVGRRNTEAFF. The DNA for the CDR3 is TGTGCCAGCAGTGTGGGACGGCGGAACACTGAAGCTTTCTTT.

This rearrangement joins TRBV27 to TRBJ2-2, with TRBD2 matching 13 bases. V lost 5 bases to trimming and J lost 2 bases; unmatched junction nucleotides: 11. The CDR3 has 19 amino acids. Germline CDR1 and CDR2: MNHEY and SMNVEV (reference sequence). CDR3 protein: CASSTQNGLAGANTGELFF. CDR3 sequence (DNA): TGTGCCAGCAGTACGCAGAACGGACTAGCGGGGGCCAACACCGGGGAGCTGTTTTTT.

This clonotype appeared many times. This sequence joins TRBV20-1 and TRBJ2-1, with unresolved D. CDR1 and CDR2 from the germline V gene are DFQATT and SNEGSKA (reference sequence). The CDR3 totals 15 residues. The germline V and J ends were trimmed by 6 bases and 0 bases, with 15 bases remaining between them. The CDR3 nucleotides read TGCAGTGCCATGGCCTGGTTAAGCTCCTACAATGAGCAGTTCTTC. This gives the protein CSAMAWLSSYNEQFF.

This CDR3 is CASSYSEGSGNEQFF. Written as DNA, the CDR3 is TGTGCCAGCAGTTACTCAGAGGGTTCGGGCAATGAGCAGTTCTTC. J is TRBJ2-1 and V is TRBV6-2 or TRBV6-3; a weak D match, TRBD2 (5 bases). Between the trimmed V and J ends, which lost 0 bases and 6 bases, there was a span of 12 bases. The CDR3 runs to 15 residues. CDR1 and CDR2 (germline): MNHEY, SVGEGT.

A few counts support this clonotype. The rearrangement uses TRBV12-3 or TRBV12-4 and TRBJ2-7; TRBD2 matches at 11 bases. The J segment lost 4 bases and the V segment lost 5 bases, leaving 7 bases of the junction unmatched. This CDR3 has 15 amino acids. DNA for the CDR3: TGTGCCAGCAGTCCCTTAGCGGGAGGGCGGTACGAGCAGTACTTC. It is translated as CASSPLAGGRYEQYF.

The chain employs TRBV3-1 and TRBJ1-5; unclear D gene. In germline, CDR1 is LGHDT, CDR2 YNNKEL (reference sequence). Trimming pared 0 bases from V and 3 bases from J, leaving 9 bases between. CDR3 size: 15 residues. CDR3 sequence reads: CASSQDQWDNQPQHF. The CDR3 DNA reads TGTGCCAGCAGCCAAGACCAGTGGGACAATCAGCCCCAGCATTTT.

The chain has TRBV19 and TRBJ1-1, with TRBD1 identical over 10 bases. The germline V gene has CDR1 LNHDA and CDR2 SQIVND (reference sequence). CDR3 length: 15 amino acids. V trimming: 4 bases; J trimming: 4 bases; junction bases outside the gene matches: 6. The CDR3 spells CASSKTGTGATEAFF. In DNA form, the CDR3 reads TGTGCCAGTAGTAAGACCGGGACAGGGGCCACTGAAGCTTTCTTT.

This clonotype was seen many times. The chain links TRBV12-3 or TRBV12-4 to TRBJ1-2, with a tentative D call TRBD1 (5 bases). V shed 3 bases and J shed 4 bases, with 12 bases lying between them. CDR3 length equals 14 residues. The CDR3 nucleotides read TGTGCCAGCAGTTTCGGCAGGGCCGGCTATGGCTACACCTTC. Protein: CASSFGRAGYGYTF.

This clonotype was detected ten times or more. The chain joins TRBV7-9 to TRBJ2-2; D is unresolved. CDR1 is SEHNR, CDR2 FQNEAQ, per germline (reference sequence). V lost 1 base and J 6 bases, leaving 3 bases between the germline ends. This CDR3 has 12 amino acids. The CDR3 spells CASSLGAGELFF. CDR3 coding DNA: TGTGCCAGCAGCTTAGGGGCCGGGGAGCTGTTTTTT.

There are many counts of this clonotype. The chain carries TRBV24-1 and TRBJ2-2, with D perhaps matching TRBD1 (6 bases). The CDR3 is made up of 15 amino acids. V was trimmed by 7 bases and J by 0 bases, leaving 11 bases between them. Germline V gene lookup returns CDR1 KGHDR and CDR2 SFDVKD. The CDR3 DNA reads as TGTGCCACCAGCCACAGGGTACCGAACACCGGGGAGCTGTTTTTT. Its protein product is CATSHRVPNTGELFF.